This T cell receptor (beta chain) came from a study of CD8+CD57+ T cells in acquired aplastic anemia. Only patients with CD8+CD57+ cell expansion on flow cytometry were chosen for sequencing. The sample holds one count of this clonotype. Genomic DNA provided the template from which TCR beta VDJ and CDR3 profiles were obtained. TCRdb processed the reads anew with MiXCR; each CDR3 protein has one entry. The profile shows about 200,000 distinct CDR3 sequences, 60% to 80% of them singletons. V was clipped by 6 bases and J by 2 bases, with 11 bases between them. Looked up from germline, CDR1 is LNHNV and CDR2 is YYDKDF (reference sequence). This CDR3 region has 14 residues.

Sequencing was done on a sample of sorted CD4+, CD8+, or CD8+CD57+ T cells (not recorded which) from PBMCs. The chain couples TRBV15 to TRBJ2-1; D not certain. The source of this sequence is a human donor with aplastic anemia. The CDR3 loop reads CATRGGEAYNEQFF. Written as DNA, the CDR3 is TGTGCCACCAGGGGCGGTGAAGCCTACAATGAGCAGTTCTTC.